Each of the 14 T cell receptor beta chains below was sequenced from the same sample in a study of cytomegalovirus exposure and HLA in healthy donors. 60 Vbeta and 13 Jbeta primers were used in PCR. TCRdb's table, derived via immunoSEQ multiplex PCR, lists solely in-frame clones and lacks some. The sample includes roughly 100,000 clones, 76% of them seen just once. Sequencing was carried out using PBMCs. The receptors were gathered from a woman under 30 in good health and CMV-seropositive.

This clone showed up just a few times. Distinct nucleotide sequences in the sample also encode this CDR3. The CDR3, as DNA: TGTGCCAGCAGTTTACGAGCGAACACTGAAGCTTTCTTT. It specifies CASSLRANTEAFF. This chain uses TRBV27 with TRBJ1-1; D not certain. The CDR3 runs 13 residues. Trimming took off 2 bases at V and 1 base at J, with 5 bases between the two ends. From germline, CDR1 is MNHEY and CDR2 SMNVEV (reference sequence).

This chain joins TRBV2 and TRBJ1-3; a possible D gene is TRBD1 (5 bases). Germline lookup yields CDR1 SNHLY and CDR2 FYNNEI. This CDR3 is 14 amino acids long. The V and J ends lost 8 bases and 3 bases respectively, with 14 bases between them. CDR3 coding DNA: TGTGCCAGCCTGGAGGGGTGGAATGGAAACACCATATATTTT. Translation gives CASLEGWNGNTIYF.

J is TRBJ2-7 and V is TRBV2; 12 bases fit TRBD2. The CDR3 has 15 amino acids. The ends lost 6 bases at V and 2 bases at J; junction bases unmatched: 5. Germline CDR1 SNHLY, CDR2 FYNNEI. CDR3 amino acids: CASRLTSGRTYEQYF. The DNA of the CDR3 is TGTGCCAGCAGACTCACTAGCGGGAGGACCTACGAGCAGTACTTC.

The rearrangement uses TRBV7-3 and TRBJ2-3; 8 bases agree with TRBD1. Trimming took 4 bases from V and 2 from J; bases not matched to a gene: 5. Germline CDR1 SGHTA, CDR2 FQGTGA. The CDR3 totals 15 residues. CDR3: CASSSTGGYTDTQYF. CDR3 nucleotides: TGTGCCAGCAGCTCTACAGGGGGTTACACAGATACGCAGTATTTT.

The chain couples TRBV2 to TRBJ2-5; 11 bases agree with TRBD2. This CDR3 has 17 residues. Germline CDR1 SNHLY, CDR2 FYNNEI. The V and J ends lost 4 bases and 5 bases, in that order; junction bases with no gene match: 12. The chain's CDR3 is CASSGAASGRKGETQYF. The CDR3 DNA reads TGTGCCAGCAGTGGAGCGGCTAGCGGGAGGAAGGGGGAGACCCAGTACTTC. Using reference TRBV2 and TRBJ2-5 for the parts outside the CDR3, the full variable domain is EPEVTQTPSHQVTQMGQEVILRCVPISNHLYFYWYRQILGQKVEFLVSFYNNEISEKSEIFDDQFSVERPDGSNFTLKIRSTKLEDSAMYFCASSGAASGRKGETQYFGPGTRLLVL.

The V call is TRBV6-5, the J call TRBJ2-1, with a weak D call TRBD2 (5 bases). V dropped 5 bases and J dropped 5 bases, with 10 bases sitting between them. The CDR3 covers 13 residues. Germline CDR1 is MNHEY and CDR2 is SVGAGI. The CDR3 protein is CASSLEGDNEQFF. The CDR3 DNA reads TGTGCCAGCAGTCTAGAGGGAGACAATGAGCAGTTCTTC.

The chain has TRBV19 and TRBJ2-3; D call uncertain. Germline V gives CDR1 LNHDA, CDR2 SQIVND (reference sequence). The germline V and J ends were trimmed by 6 bases and 5 bases, with 12 bases remaining between them. The CDR3 loop spans 13 amino acids. The CDR3 DNA reads TGTGCCAGTAGGCGCATGGCAGGAGATACGCAGTATTTT. It is translated as CASRRMAGDTQYF.

The V gene is TRBV6-1, the J gene TRBJ2-1; 14 bases agree with TRBD2. V was clipped by 3 bases and J by 8 bases; unmatched bases: 3. In germline, CDR1 is MNHNS, CDR2 SASEGT. This CDR3 has 15 residues. In DNA, the CDR3 is TGTGCCAGCAGTGAGGGACTAGCGGGAGTGTATGAGCAGTTCTTC. This gives the protein CASSEGLAGVYEQFF.

The V call is TRBV4-1, the J call TRBJ2-1; 7 bases match TRBD2. This CDR3 comprises 17 residues. V lost 0 bases, J lost 1 base, and 6 bases stayed unmatched. The germline CDR1 and CDR2 sequences are MGHRA and YSYEKL. The CDR3 sequence: CASSQDRGDSSYNEQFF. The CDR3 region has the DNA TGCGCCAGCAGCCAAGATCGGGGGGACTCTTCCTACAATGAGCAGTTCTTC.

This clone was seen a few times. The J gene is TRBJ1-5, the V gene TRBV6-1; 11 nucleotides align to TRBD1. From germline, CDR1 is MNHNS and CDR2 SASEGT. V trimming: 10 bases; J trimming: 7 bases; junction bases outside the gene matches: 12. CDR3 length: 15 residues. The DNA of the CDR3 is TGTGCCATCAACAAGGACAGGGGGCTAGGGCAGCCCCAGCATTTT. This gives the protein CAINKDRGLGQPQHF.

The gene calls are TRBV5-1 and TRBJ2-7, with 10 bases that match TRBD1. V shed 4 bases and J 7 bases; nucleotides not matched to a gene: 8. This CDR3 is built from 14 residues. Germline CDR1 is SGHRS and CDR2 is YFSETQ. CDR3: CASSLRDRGAEQYF. The CDR3 nucleotides read TGCGCCAGCAGCCTCCGGGACAGGGGTGCGGAGCAGTACTTC.

This clone was detected a few times. The chain combines TRBV28 with TRBJ1-5, with TRBD1 identical over 7 bases. V lost 8 bases and J lost 2; bases outside the gene matches: 9. This CDR3 comprises 15 residues. Germline lookup yields CDR1 MDHEN and CDR2 SYDVKM. The DNA for the CDR3 is TGTGCCAGCGAACCCTTGGGACAGCGCAATCAGCCCCAGCATTTT. It translates to CASEPLGQRNQPQHF.

This clone appeared once. J is TRBJ2-1 and V is TRBV5-1, with D uncertain. V lost 3 bases and J lost 2, with 9 bases in between. The CDR3 runs 14 residues. Looked up from germline, CDR1 is SGHRS and CDR2 is YFSETQ. The DNA for the CDR3 is TGCGCCAGCAGCTCCGGGTTGCCCTACAATGAGCAGTTCTTC. As protein: CASSSGLPYNEQFF.

The CDR3 loop reads CASSGTSGGAETQYF. CDR3 DNA: TGTGCCAGCAGTGGGACTAGCGGGGGGGCAGAGACCCAGTACTTC. This chain uses TRBV27 with TRBJ2-5, with TRBD2 matching over 16 bases. The CDR3 is made up of 15 amino acids. Germline values: CDR1 MNHEY, CDR2 SMNVEV (reference sequence). Trimming at V came to 5 bases and at J to 4 bases, leaving 1 base not matched to a gene.